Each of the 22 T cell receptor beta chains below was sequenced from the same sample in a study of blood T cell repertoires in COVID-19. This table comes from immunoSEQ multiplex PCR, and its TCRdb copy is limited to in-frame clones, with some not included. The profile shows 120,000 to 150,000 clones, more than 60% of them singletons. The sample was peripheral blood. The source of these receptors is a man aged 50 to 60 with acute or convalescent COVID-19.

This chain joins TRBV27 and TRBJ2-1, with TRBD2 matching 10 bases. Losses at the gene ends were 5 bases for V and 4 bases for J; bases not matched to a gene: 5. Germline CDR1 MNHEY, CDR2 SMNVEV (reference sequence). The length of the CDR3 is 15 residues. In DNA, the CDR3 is TGTGCCAGCAGTCTCAAAGCGGGGGGGTACAATGAGCAGTTCTTC. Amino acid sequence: CASSLKAGGYNEQFF.

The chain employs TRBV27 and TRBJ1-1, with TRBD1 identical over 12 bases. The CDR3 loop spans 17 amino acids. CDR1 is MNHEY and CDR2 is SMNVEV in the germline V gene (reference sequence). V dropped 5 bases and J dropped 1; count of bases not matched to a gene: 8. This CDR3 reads CASSPGTGGAGNTEAFF. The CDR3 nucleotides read TGTGCCAGCAGTCCGGGGACAGGGGGCGCGGGGAACACTGAAGCTTTCTTT.

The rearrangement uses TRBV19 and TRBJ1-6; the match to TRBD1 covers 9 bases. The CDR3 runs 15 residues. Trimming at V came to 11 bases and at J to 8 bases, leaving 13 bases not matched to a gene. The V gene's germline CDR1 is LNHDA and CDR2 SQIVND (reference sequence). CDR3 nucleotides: TGTGCCGGAGCGTCAACCGGGACAGGGCATTCACCCCTCCACTTT. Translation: CAGASTGTGHSPLHF.

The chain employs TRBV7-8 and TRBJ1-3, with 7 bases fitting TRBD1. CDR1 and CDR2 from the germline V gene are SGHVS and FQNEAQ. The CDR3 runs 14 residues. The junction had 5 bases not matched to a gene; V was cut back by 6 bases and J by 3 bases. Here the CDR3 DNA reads TGTGCCAGCAGAACAGGGGTCGGTGGAAACACCATATATTTT. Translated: CASRTGVGGNTIYF.

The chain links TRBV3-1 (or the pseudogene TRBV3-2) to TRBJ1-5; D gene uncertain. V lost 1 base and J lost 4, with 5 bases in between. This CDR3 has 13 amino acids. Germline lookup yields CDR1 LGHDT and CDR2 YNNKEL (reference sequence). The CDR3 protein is CASSQAGNQPQHF. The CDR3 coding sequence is TGTGCCAGCAGCCAAGCCGGGAATCAGCCCCAGCATTTT.

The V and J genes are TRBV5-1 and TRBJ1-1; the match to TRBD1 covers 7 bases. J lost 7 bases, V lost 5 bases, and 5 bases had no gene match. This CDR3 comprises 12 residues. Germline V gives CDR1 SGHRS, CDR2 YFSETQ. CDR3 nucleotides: TGCGCCAGCAGTTTACAGGGGAATGAAGCTTTCTTT. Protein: CASSLQGNEAFF.

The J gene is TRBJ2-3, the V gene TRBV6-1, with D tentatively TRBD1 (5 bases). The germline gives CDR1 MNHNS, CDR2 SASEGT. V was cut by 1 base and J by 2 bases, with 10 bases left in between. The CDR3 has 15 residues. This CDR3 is CASSEEWGHTDTQYF. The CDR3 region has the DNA TGTGCCAGCAGTGAAGAATGGGGCCACACAGATACGCAGTATTTT.

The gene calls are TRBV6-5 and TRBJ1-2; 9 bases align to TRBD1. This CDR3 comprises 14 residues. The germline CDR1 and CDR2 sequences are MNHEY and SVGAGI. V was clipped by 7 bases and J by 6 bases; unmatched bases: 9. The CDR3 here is CASNREQGAHGYTF. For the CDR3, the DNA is TGTGCCAGCAACCGGGAACAGGGGGCCCATGGCTACACCTTC.

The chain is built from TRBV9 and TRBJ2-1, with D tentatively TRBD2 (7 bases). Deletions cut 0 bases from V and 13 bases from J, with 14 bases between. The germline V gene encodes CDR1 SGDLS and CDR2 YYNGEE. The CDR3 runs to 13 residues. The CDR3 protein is CASSVEERGGQFF. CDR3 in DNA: TGTGCCAGCAGCGTAGAGGAAAGGGGGGGACAGTTCTTC.

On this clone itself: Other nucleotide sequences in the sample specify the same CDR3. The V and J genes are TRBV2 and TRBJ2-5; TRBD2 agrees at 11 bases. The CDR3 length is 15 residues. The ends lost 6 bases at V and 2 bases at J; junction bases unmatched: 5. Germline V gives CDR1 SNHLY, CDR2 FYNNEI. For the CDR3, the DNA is TGTGCCAGCAGACCGGGACTAGCGGTTCAAGAGACCCAGTACTTC. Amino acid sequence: CASRPGLAVQETQYF.

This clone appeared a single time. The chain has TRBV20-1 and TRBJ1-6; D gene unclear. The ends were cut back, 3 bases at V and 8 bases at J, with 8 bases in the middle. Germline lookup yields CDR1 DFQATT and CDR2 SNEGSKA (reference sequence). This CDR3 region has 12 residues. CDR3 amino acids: CSASSADSPLHF. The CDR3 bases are TGCAGTGCTAGTAGCGCAGATTCACCCCTCCACTTT.

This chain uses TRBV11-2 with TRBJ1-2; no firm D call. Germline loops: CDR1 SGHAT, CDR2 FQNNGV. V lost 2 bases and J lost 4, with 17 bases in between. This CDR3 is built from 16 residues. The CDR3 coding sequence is TGTGCCAGCAGCTTACGCACCGGAACAGCCGCCTATGGCTACACCTTC. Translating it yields CASSLRTGTAAYGYTF. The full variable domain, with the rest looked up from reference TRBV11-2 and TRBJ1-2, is EAGVAQSPRYKIIEKRQSVAFWCNPISGHATLYWYQQILGQGPKLLIQFQNNGVVDDSQLPKDRFSAERLKGVDSTLKIQPAKLEDSAVYLCASSLRTGTAAYGYTFGSGTRLTVV.

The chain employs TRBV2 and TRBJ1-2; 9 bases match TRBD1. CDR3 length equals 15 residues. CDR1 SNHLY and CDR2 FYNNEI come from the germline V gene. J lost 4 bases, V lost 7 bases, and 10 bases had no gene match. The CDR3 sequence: CASKGQGTSGYGYTF. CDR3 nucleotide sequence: TGTGCCAGCAAGGGACAGGGAACGTCGGGCTATGGCTACACCTTC.

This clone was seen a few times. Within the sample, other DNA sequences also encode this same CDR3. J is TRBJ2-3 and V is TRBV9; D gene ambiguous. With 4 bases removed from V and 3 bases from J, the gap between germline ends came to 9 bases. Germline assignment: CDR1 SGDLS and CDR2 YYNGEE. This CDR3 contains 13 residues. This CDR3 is CASSRGVTDTQYF. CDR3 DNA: TGTGCCAGCAGCCGCGGCGTGACAGATACGCAGTATTTT.

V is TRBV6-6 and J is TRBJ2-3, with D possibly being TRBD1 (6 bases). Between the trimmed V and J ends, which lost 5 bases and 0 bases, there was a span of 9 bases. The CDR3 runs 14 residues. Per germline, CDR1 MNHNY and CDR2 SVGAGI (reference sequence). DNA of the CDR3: TGTGCCAGCAGTCGGACAGCTAGCACAGATACGCAGTATTTT. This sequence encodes CASSRTASTDTQYF.

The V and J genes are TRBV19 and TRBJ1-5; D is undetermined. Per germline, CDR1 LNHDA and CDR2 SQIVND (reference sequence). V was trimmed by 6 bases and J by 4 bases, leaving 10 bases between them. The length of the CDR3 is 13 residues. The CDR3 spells CASRSTVNQPQHF. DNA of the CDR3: TGTGCCAGTAGGTCTACAGTGAATCAGCCCCAGCATTTT.

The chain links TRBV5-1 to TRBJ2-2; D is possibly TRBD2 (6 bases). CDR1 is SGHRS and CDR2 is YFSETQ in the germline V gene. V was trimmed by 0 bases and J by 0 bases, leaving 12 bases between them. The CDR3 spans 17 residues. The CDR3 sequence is CASSLGREATNTGELFF. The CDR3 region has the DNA TGCGCCAGCAGCTTGGGAAGGGAGGCGACGAACACCGGGGAGCTGTTTTTT.

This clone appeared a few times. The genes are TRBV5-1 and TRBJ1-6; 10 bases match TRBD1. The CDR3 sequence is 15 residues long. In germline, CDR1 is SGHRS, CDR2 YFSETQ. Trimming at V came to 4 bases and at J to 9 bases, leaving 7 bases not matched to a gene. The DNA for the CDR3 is TGCGCCAGCAGCAACGGACAGGGGGGGATTTCACCCCTCCACTTT. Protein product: CASSNGQGGISPLHF.

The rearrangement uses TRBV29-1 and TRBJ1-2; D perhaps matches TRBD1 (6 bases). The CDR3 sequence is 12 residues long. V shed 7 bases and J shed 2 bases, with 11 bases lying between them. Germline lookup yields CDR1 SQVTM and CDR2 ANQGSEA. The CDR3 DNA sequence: TGCAGCGCCCCAGGGGTAAACTATGGCTACACCTTC. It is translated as CSAPGVNYGYTF.

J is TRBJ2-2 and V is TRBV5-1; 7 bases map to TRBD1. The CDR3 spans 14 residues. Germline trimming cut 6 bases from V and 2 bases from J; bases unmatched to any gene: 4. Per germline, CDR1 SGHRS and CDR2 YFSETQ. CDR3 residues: CASIKGANTGELFF. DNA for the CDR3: TGCGCCAGCATAAAGGGGGCAAACACCGGGGAGCTGTTTTTT.

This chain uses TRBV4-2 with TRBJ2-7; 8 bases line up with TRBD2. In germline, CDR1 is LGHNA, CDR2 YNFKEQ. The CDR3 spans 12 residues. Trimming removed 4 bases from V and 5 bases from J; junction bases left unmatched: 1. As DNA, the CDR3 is TGTGCCAGCAGCCTTAGCGGGGACGAGCAGTACGTC. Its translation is CASSLSGDEQYV.

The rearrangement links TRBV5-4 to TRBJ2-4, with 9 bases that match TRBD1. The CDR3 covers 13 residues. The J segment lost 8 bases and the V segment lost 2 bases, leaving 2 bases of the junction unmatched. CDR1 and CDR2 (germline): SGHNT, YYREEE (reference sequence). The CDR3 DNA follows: TGTGCCAGCAGCTTTGACAGGGGGGACATTCAGTACTTC. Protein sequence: CASSFDRGDIQYF.